This T cell receptor (beta chain) is drawn from a study of cytomegalovirus exposure and HLA in healthy donors. The PCR was carried out with 60 Vbeta primers and 13 Jbeta primers. Assay used: immunoSEQ multiplex PCR; TCRdb lists only in-frame clones, some missing. The table records more than 95,000 clones, around 78% of them present only once. This CDR3 region has 14 residues. Germline V gene data show CDR1 as SQVTM and CDR2 as ANQGSEA. V was pared by 1 base and J by 5 bases, with 3 bases of the junction left unmatched. Material: PBMCs. V usage is TRBV29-1 and J usage is TRBJ2-7; 12 bases map to TRBD1. This receptor was obtained from a male donor in good health and CMV-seronegative. DNA for the CDR3: TGCAGCGTTGAAGGGGGACAGGGGGCCAACGAGCAGTACTTC. Protein: CSVEGGQGANEQYF.